Presented here are 8 T cell receptor beta chains from one specimen sequenced in a study of blood T cell repertoires in COVID-19. This table comes from immunoSEQ multiplex PCR, and its TCRdb copy is limited to in-frame clones, with some not included. The profile shows fewer than 300,000 clones, 75% to 85% of them singletons. The sequencing input was peripheral blood. These TCRs come from a man over 45 with active or convalescent COVID-19.

The CDR3 DNA follows: TGTGCCAGCAGCCAAGGGACAAATTACGCTGGAAACACCATATATTTT. Protein: CASSQGTNYAGNTIYF. J is TRBJ1-3 and V is TRBV14; D may be TRBD1 (5 bases). Germline V CDR1 and CDR2: SGHDN, FVKESK. The V and J ends lost 1 base and 2 bases respectively, with 12 bases between them. CDR3 length: 16 amino acids.

The chain combines TRBV4-1 with TRBJ2-3; 9 bases align to TRBD1. J was trimmed by 4 bases and V by 4 bases; bases with no gene match: 9. The CDR3 length is 16 residues. Germline V CDR1 and CDR2: MGHRA, YSYEKL. In DNA, the CDR3 is TGCGCCAGCAGCCGCATGACAGGGGGAGGGGCAGATACGCAGTATTTT. It encodes CASSRMTGGGADTQYF.

This clone was recorded a few times. The CDR3 spells CASSLGPRGEAFF. CDR3 coding DNA: TGTGCCAGCAGCTTAGGACCTCGGGGTGAAGCTTTCTTT. The gene calls are TRBV7-9 and TRBJ1-1; D not certain. V was cut by 1 base and J by 7 bases, with 10 bases left in between. The CDR3 consists of 13 residues. The germline gives CDR1 SEHNR, CDR2 FQNEAQ (reference sequence).

V is TRBV5-6 and J is TRBJ2-1; possibly TRBD1 for D (5 bases). The CDR3 loop spans 14 amino acids. Germline assignment: CDR1 SGHDT and CDR2 YYEEEE. V shed 1 base and J shed 5 bases, with 10 bases lying between them. The CDR3 DNA reads as TGTGCCAGCAGCTTGTCAGGGCGCGACAATGAGCAGTTCTTC. Translating it yields CASSLSGRDNEQFF.

The J gene is TRBJ2-1, the V gene TRBV5-1; D not certain. The CDR3 runs 12 residues. V lost 0 bases to trimming and J lost 10 bases, with 8 bases between them. Germline-derived CDR1 and CDR2 are SGHRS and YFSETQ. CDR3 nucleotides: TGCGCCAGCAGCTTGGGGCCCCTCGAGCAGTTCTTC. Translated, it gives CASSLGPLEQFF.

The chain uses TRBV6-1 and TRBJ1-5; D uncertain. Trimming took off 3 bases at V and 0 bases at J, with 9 bases between the two ends. Looked up from germline, CDR1 is MNHNS and CDR2 is SASEGT. The CDR3 is 15 residues long. The CDR3 here is CASSDGSYSNQPQHF. In nucleotides, the CDR3 is TGTGCCAGCAGTGATGGCAGTTATAGCAATCAGCCCCAGCATTTT.

The V and J genes are TRBV30 and TRBJ1-5; 9 bases match TRBD1. This CDR3 is built from 13 residues. J was trimmed by 6 bases and V by 1 base; bases with no gene match: 1. CDR1 and CDR2 from the germline V gene are GTSNPN and SVGIG (reference sequence). The CDR3 nucleotides are TGTGCCTGGAGTGCGGACAGGGGTCAGCCCCAGCATTTT. It yields the protein CAWSADRGQPQHF.

The CDR3 nucleotides read TGTGCCAGCAGCCTTAACTCCTACGAGCAGTACTTC. Protein: CASSLNSYEQYF. The gene calls are TRBV3-1 (or the pseudogene TRBV3-2) and TRBJ2-7, with D unresolved. V was clipped by 4 bases and J by 0 bases, with 4 bases between them. CDR1 and CDR2 (germline): LGHDT, YNNKEL (reference sequence). The CDR3 is 12 residues long.